Detailed here is one T cell receptor beta chain. The record originates from a study of shared T cell receptors in the human thymus. Assay used: immunoSEQ multiplex PCR; TCRdb lists only in-frame clones, some missing. The sample carries approximately 730,000 clones, 70% to 90% recorded once. The ends were cut back, 1 base at V and 1 base at J, with 16 bases in the middle. The CDR3 spans 17 residues. CDR1 is MNHEY and CDR2 is SMNVEV in the germline V gene (reference sequence). The same data also went into a second study, on human thymus T cells. As reported in that work: Usage of V and J genes appeared biased in thymic and blood repertoires.

This sequence was found in a girl in the first two years of life with a congenital heart defect. The chain joins TRBV27 to TRBJ1-1, with D unclear. The sequenced material came from thymocytes. CDR3 protein: CASSLFTRENKNTEAFF. As DNA, the CDR3 is TGTGCCAGCAGTTTATTTACGCGGGAGAACAAGAACACTGAAGCTTTCTTT.